This T cell receptor beta chain was obtained from a study of control samples from healthy donors and cancer patients. Sequencing used immunoSEQ multiplex PCR; TCRdb keeps in-frame clones, though not all of them. The sample has about 130,000 clones, around 94% seen once; the top ten hold approximately 15%. The ends were cut back, 7 bases at V and 3 bases at J, with 18 bases in the middle. CDR1 is SNHLY and CDR2 is FYNNEI in the germline V gene. This CDR3 has 16 residues. The chain recombines TRBV2 with TRBJ1-4; the D gene is possibly TRBD1 (6 bases). Sequenced input: PBMCs. This clonotype originated in a man aged 55 to 69 with colorectal cancer. The DNA for the CDR3 is TGTGCCAGCACCCTAAGGGGGGGCGCGGCTAATGAAAAACTGTTTTTT. Amino acids: CASTLRGGAANEKLFF.